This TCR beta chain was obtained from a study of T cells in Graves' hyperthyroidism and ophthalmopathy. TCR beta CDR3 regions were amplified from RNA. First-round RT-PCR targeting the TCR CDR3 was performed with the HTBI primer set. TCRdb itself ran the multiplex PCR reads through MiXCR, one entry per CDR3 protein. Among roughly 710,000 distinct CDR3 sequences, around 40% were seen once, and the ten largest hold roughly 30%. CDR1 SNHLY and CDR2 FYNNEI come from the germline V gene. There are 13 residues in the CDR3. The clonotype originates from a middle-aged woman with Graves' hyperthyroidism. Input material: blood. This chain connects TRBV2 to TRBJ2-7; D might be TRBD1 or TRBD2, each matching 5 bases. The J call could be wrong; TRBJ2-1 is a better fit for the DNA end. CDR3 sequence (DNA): TGTGCCAGCAGTGAGGGGGTGGGCAATGAGCAGTTCTTC. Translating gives CASSEGVGNEQFF.